The subject of this entry is one T cell receptor beta chain. As yet, its antigen is unknown. These data originate in a study of glioma-infiltrating T cells. For the study at large: Low-grade gliomas were grade II; glioblastomas were grade IV at initial diagnosis. Glioma patients had dexamethasone for six or fewer days before surgery.

Study findings and constraints: Signature shared blood CDR3 motifs were enriched in low-divergence and depleted in high-divergence patients.

The iRepertoire nested amplicon-rescue multiplex PCR amplified TCR alpha and beta CDR3s from RNA. For one-step reverse transcription and amplification, about 90-400 ng of tissue mRNA or PBMC total RNA was used. TCRdb called the multiplex PCR reads again in MiXCR, with one record for every CDR3 protein. Of about 400,000 distinct CDR3 sequences detected, roughly two fifths appear once; the ten largest clones hold around 12%. Sample: glioma tissue, nonneoplastic brain tissue, or PBMCs (not recorded which). The receptor's source is a human donor with low-grade glioma or glioblastoma, undergoing nonglioma brain surgery, or in good health (not recorded which).

The CDR3 DNA follows: TGTGCCAGCAGCTTAGATGGGCGGGAGGTTGGCGGGGAGCTGTTTTTT. Amino acids: CASSLDGREVGGELFF. The rearrangement uses TRBV7-2 and TRBJ2-2, with 8 nucleotides matching TRBD2. Germline CDR1 reads SGHTA; CDR2 reads FQGNSA. The V segment lost 1 base and the J segment 7 bases; nucleotides outside the gene matches: 8. This CDR3 comprises 16 residues.